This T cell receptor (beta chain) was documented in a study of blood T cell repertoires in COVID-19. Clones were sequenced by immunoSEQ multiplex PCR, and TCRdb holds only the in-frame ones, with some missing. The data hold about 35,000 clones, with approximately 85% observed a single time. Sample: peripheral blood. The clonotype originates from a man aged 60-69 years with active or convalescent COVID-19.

The CDR3 DNA is TGCGCCAGCAGCCTCTGGACAGGGCACTTACGGGACTATGGCTACACCTTC. It encodes CASSLWTGHLRDYGYTF. This rearrangement joins TRBV4-1 to TRBJ1-2; 8 bases match TRBD1. Germline CDR1 MGHRA, CDR2 YSYEKL. Losses at the gene ends were 4 bases for V and 3 bases for J; bases not matched to a gene: 13. The CDR3 is made up of 17 amino acids.